A selection of T cell receptor beta chains follows, all from one sample in a study of cytomegalovirus exposure and HLA in healthy donors. Assay used: immunoSEQ multiplex PCR; TCRdb lists only in-frame clones, some missing. Here the sample table reports 140,000 or so clones. Sequencing used PBMCs. These receptors were collected from a male donor in good health and CMV-seronegative. Both conserved end residues are part of each CDR3. D genes are given only for firm matches.

>TRBD2|TRBJ2-3|TRBV7-8
CASSLGRENTQYF
TGTGCCAGCAGCTTAGGGCGGGAGAATACGCAGTATTTT
>-|TRBJ1-2|TRBV30
CAWEDMQAGSPYF
TGTGCCTGGGAAGACATGCAAGCCGGATCTCCCTACTTC
>TRBD1|TRBJ2-1|TRBV7-9
CASSAPPGQGGMNEQFF
TGTGCCAGCAGCGCGCCCCCCGGACAGGGAGGTATGAATGAGCAGTTCTTC
>-|TRBJ2-6|TRBV5-1
CASSSGQTSGANVLTF
TGCGCCAGCAGCTCAGGACAGACCTCTGGGGCCAACGTCCTGACTTTC
>-|TRBJ2-7|TRBV7-9
CASSSGQSSYEQYF
TGTGCCAGCAGCTCCGGACAGAGCTCCTACGAGCAGTACTTC
>-|TRBJ1-1|TRBV2
CALTGSMNTEAFF
TGTGCCTTAACGGGGAGCATGAACACTGAAGCTTTCTTT
>TRBD1|TRBJ1-2|TRBV30
CAYRTGATNYGYTF
TGTGCCTATCGAACAGGGGCCACTAACTATGGCTACACCTTC
>-|TRBJ2-7|TRBV7-2
CASSFSGAITYEQYF
TGTGCCAGCAGCTTCTCAGGGGCCATAACCTACGAGCAGTACTTC
>-|TRBJ1-5|TRBV19
CASSLGGREVRNQPQHF
TGTGCCAGTAGCCTTGGTGGCAGGGAGGTAAGGAATCAGCCCCAGCATTTT
>TRBD2|TRBJ2-7|TRBV4-3
CASSPTLGAGAYEQYF
TGCGCCAGCAGCCCAACTCTGGGCGCGGGAGCCTACGAGCAGTACTTC
>-|TRBJ1-2|TRBV28
CASSFAGGVDYGYTF
TGTGCCAGCAGTTTTGCGGGAGGAGTTGACTATGGCTACACCTTC
>-|TRBJ2-7|TRBV19
CASSIGRRRGYEQYF
TGTGCCAGTAGTATAGGTCGCCGGAGAGGCTACGAGCAGTACTTC
>TRBD2|TRBJ2-5|TRBV27
CASSFGLAGQETQYF
TGTGCCAGCAGTTTTGGCCTAGCGGGACAAGAGACCCAGTACTTC
>-|TRBJ2-7|TRBV30
CAWNKVPGSYEQYF
TGTGCCTGGAATAAAGTTCCAGGGTCCTACGAGCAGTACTTC
>TRBD2|TRBJ2-1|TRBV30
CAWSVLRLAGGPLGSYNEQFF
TGTGCCTGGAGTGTACTAAGACTAGCGGGGGGGCCTCTCGGCTCCTACAATGAGCAGTTCTTC
>TRBD2|TRBJ2-1|TRBV11-2
CASSLGTSEFF
TGTGCCAGCAGCTTGGGGACTAGTGAGTTCTTC
>-|TRBJ2-3|TRBV10-3
CAISGRGPTDTQYF
TGTGCCATCAGTGGGCGGGGGCCCACGGATACGCAGTATTTT
>TRBD1|TRBJ1-5|TRBV2
CASRGDRAGNQPQHF
TGTGCCAGCAGGGGGGACAGGGCGGGCAATCAGCCCCAGCATTTT
>-|TRBJ1-1|TRBV6-1
CASSFRQALEAFF
TGTGCCAGCAGTTTCCGACAGGCCCTTGAAGCTTTCTTT
>-|TRBJ1-1|TRBV28
CASSTLPGTTPRNTEAFF
TGTGCCAGCAGTACACTCCCCGGGACAACTCCCAGGAACACTGAAGCTTTCTTT
>TRBD1|TRBJ2-7|TRBV29-1
CSVVWTGPLSYEQYF
TGCAGCGTTGTTTGGACAGGACCTCTCTCCTACGAGCAGTACTTC
>TRBD1|TRBJ1-5|TRBV30
CAWSAGTGSLGQPQHF
TGTGCCTGGAGTGCCGGGACAGGGTCTTTAGGGCAGCCCCAGCATTTT
>-|TRBJ1-2|TRBV29-1
CGEGGHNYGYTF
TGCGGGGAGGGAGGACACAACTATGGCTACACCTTC
>TRBD2|TRBJ2-3|TRBV6-6
CASSLTSGRGPDTQYF
TGTGCCAGCAGCCTGACTAGCGGGAGGGGGCCAGATACGCAGTATTTT
>-|TRBJ2-7|TRBV19
CASSMDIYYEQYF
TGTGCCAGTAGTATGGACATCTACTACGAGCAGTACTTC
>TRBD2|TRBJ2-5|TRBV2
CASSPLAGGGGTQYF
TGTGCCAGCAGTCCCCTAGCGGGGGGTGGGGGGACCCAGTACTTC
>-|TRBJ2-7|TRBV6-1
CASSENGRRAYEQYF
TGTGCCAGCAGTGAAAACGGAAGGAGGGCCTACGAGCAGTACTTC
>TRBD1|TRBJ2-5|TRBV6-5
CASSRQGARGETQYF
TGTGCCAGCAGTCGACAGGGAGCCCGAGGGGAGACCCAGTACTTC
>-|TRBJ2-7|TRBV15
CATSRDAGPRISYEQYF
TGTGCCACCAGCAGAGATGCGGGGCCTAGAATCTCCTACGAGCAGTACTTC
>TRBD1|TRBJ1-2|TRBV9
CASSVNSWDSSEGYTF
TGTGCCAGCAGTGTAAACTCTTGGGACAGCTCTGAGGGCTACACCTTC
>TRBD1|TRBJ1-6|TRBV9
CASSAGGESSPLHF
TGTGCCAGCAGCGCAGGGGGCGAGAGCTCACCCCTCCACTTT
>-|TRBJ2-1|TRBV2
CASSVGSGGEQFF
TGTGCCAGCAGTGTTGGTAGCGGTGGGGAGCAGTTCTTC
>TRBD1|TRBJ1-2|TRBV7-8
CASSLVGQGAGGYTF
TGTGCCAGCAGCTTAGTGGGACAGGGGGCTGGTGGCTACACCTTC
>-|TRBJ1-1|TRBV19
CASSIQGVGTEAFF
TGTGCCAGTAGTATACAAGGGGTTGGCACTGAAGCTTTCTTT
>TRBD2|TRBJ2-5|TRBV11-2
CASSLLAGWETQYF
TGTGCCAGCAGCTTACTAGCGGGTTGGGAGACCCAGTACTTC
>TRBD2|TRBJ2-1|TRBV5-1
CASSLGGGGEQFF
TGCGCCAGCAGCTTGGGCGGGGGTGGTGAGCAGTTCTTC
>-|TRBJ1-5|TRBV7-8
CASSLGGAHSNQPQHF
TGTGCCAGCAGCTTAGGTGGGGCTCACAGCAATCAGCCCCAGCATTTT
>TRBD1|TRBJ1-3|TRBV6-1
CASSEGTGFGNTIYF
TGTGCCAGCAGTGAAGGGACAGGATTTGGAAACACCATATATTTT
>-|TRBJ1-1|TRBV30
CAWIDTEAFF
TGTGCCTGGATCGACACTGAAGCTTTCTTT
>TRBD1|TRBJ2-7|TRBV7-9
CASNSDRGFPYEQYF
TGTGCCAGCAACTCCGACAGGGGCTTCCCCTACGAGCAGTACTTC
>TRBD1|TRBJ1-3|TRBV29-1
CSVEAGQGEDTIYF
TGCAGCGTTGAGGCCGGCCAGGGGGAAGACACCATATATTTT
>TRBD2|TRBJ2-3|TRBV7-2
CASSFRGLAGGPTDTQYF
TGTGCCAGCAGCTTTAGGGGACTAGCGGGAGGGCCCACAGATACGCAGTATTTT
>-|TRBJ2-5|TRBV18
CASSPSPDRPQETQYF
TGTGCCAGCTCACCCTCCCCTGACAGGCCCCAAGAGACCCAGTACTTC
>-|TRBJ1-1|TRBV19
CASSIAGLNTEAFF
TGTGCCAGTAGTATTGCAGGCCTGAACACTGAAGCTTTCTTT
>-|TRBJ2-7|TRBV12-5
CASSLGFPGHEQYF
TGTGCTAGTTCCTTGGGCTTTCCCGGCCACGAGCAGTACTTC
>-|TRBJ1-3|TRBV20-1
CSATSKNTIYF
TGCAGTGCAACTTCTAAAAACACCATATATTTT
>TRBD2|TRBJ2-1|TRBV5-6
CASSLGGGQWYNEQFF
TGTGCCAGCAGCTTGGGGGGGGGTCAATGGTACAATGAGCAGTTCTTC
>TRBD2|TRBJ2-7|TRBV7-8
CASSLSGGATYEQYF
TGTGCCAGCAGCCTCAGCGGGGGGGCGACTTACGAGCAGTACTTC
>TRBD1|TRBJ1-4|TRBV7-6
CASSSDRAKGEKLFF
TGTGCCAGCAGCTCGGACAGGGCCAAGGGTGAAAAACTGTTTTTT
>-|TRBJ2-2|TRBV10-3
CAISNRETGELFF
TGTGCCATCAGTAACAGGGAGACCGGGGAGCTGTTTTTT